This TCR beta chain was observed in a study of blood T cell repertoires in COVID-19 (dated by TCRdb to between 2020 and 2021). Study-wide context: Collaborator samples came from the United States, Italy and Spain and covered acute and convalescent phases of COVID-19. The material from the prospective study consisted of cDNA or gDNA derived from T cells, B-cell-depleted T cells, or PBMCs. The dataset comprised deeply sampled blood TCRbeta repertoires from subjects exposed to, actively infected with, or recovered from COVID-19. The repertoires were released in a freely available public database intended as a resource for research on the immune response to SARS-CoV-2. The samples were drawn from the first 160 participants of the ongoing ImmuneRACE study and from 1,254 subjects provided by 6 global collaborators. The sample metadata nearly always contained a de-identified subject ID, COVID-19 status, age in years and sex. Where available, HLA class I and class II types were taken from metadata supplied by the sample provider and were not determined by assay-based typing.

For this clone: Its binding antigen is unknown. No much larger clone is present one base from it, and per-base qualities are unavailable.

TCRbeta CDR3 regions were amplified from genomic DNA using the immunoSEQ Assay, a bias-controlled multiplex PCR. The paper's processing steps were these. The number of nucleated cells in each sample was estimated from the amplification of reference gene primers within the assay. To quantify the absolute abundance of each unique TCRbeta CDR3 rearrangement, sequence reads were collapsed and filtered. For each sample, productive Simpson clonality was calculated as the square root of Simpson's diversity index over productive rearrangements. This immuneACCESS table, as held by TCRdb, lists in-frame sequences with V and J called but not all clones. Of the missing ones, under half trace to an unresolved V gene in checked studies; the others have no known cause. That table gives V, J and clone size, and the DNA gave D and trimming. The sample contains some 320,000 clones, roughly 85% of them found a single time. The ten largest clones capture approximately 7.9% of the sample.

Collaborating institutions collected whole blood in K2EDTA tubes following their own protocols. Collaborator samples were shipped for TCRbeta analysis as frozen whole blood, isolated PBMCs, or DNA extracted from either sample type. From the cysteine through the phenylalanine, the CDR3 covers 14 amino acids. Only the CDR3 region is kept as DNA, spanning 42 bases read in frame from base 1. V loses 11 bases at its end and J loses 9 bases; junction bases beyond the gene matches: 14. The germline V gene encodes CDR1 SNHLY and CDR2 FYNNEI. Study-wide findings and limitations: The quantity of clinical and demographic metadata differed by source and by participant and was supplied without curation.

The rearrangement combines TRBV2 with TRBJ2-1, with TRBD2 matching 9 junction bases. The sequence came from a human donor in a cohort sampled during active COVID-19. The sample taken for sequencing was peripheral blood. The CDR3 in this case is CAPRRVAGEFEQFF. DNA sequence: TGTGCCCCCAGGCGTGTAGCGGGGGAATTTGAGCAGTTCTTC.